The 22 T cell receptor beta chains below all came from one sample that was sequenced in a study of T cells after yellow fever vaccination. TCRdb used MiXCR to reprocess the 5' RACE reads, holding one entry per CDR3 protein. Of around 310,000 distinct CDR3 sequences listed, about 8.7% are singletons. Sequenced here: PBMCs, sampled on the day of the first yellow fever vaccination. Receptors originate from a man between 18 and 29 years old who received the YFV17D yellow fever vaccine.

The table lists this clonotype with many counts. V usage is TRBV25-1 and J usage is TRBJ2-4, with D tentatively TRBD1 (5 bases). Per germline, CDR1 MGHDK and CDR2 SYGVNS. The V end was cut by 3 bases, the J end by 7 bases, with 10 bases between. CDR3 length equals 13 residues. CDR3 region: CASSDRVQNIQYF. CDR3 nucleotides: TGTGCCAGCAGTGACAGGGTTCAGAACATTCAGTACTTC.

The chain is built from TRBV11-2 and TRBJ2-1; 15 bases are a match to TRBD2. The ends lost 4 bases at V and 5 bases at J; junction bases unmatched: 9. Looked up from germline, CDR1 is SGHAT and CDR2 is FQNNGV. The CDR3 spans 18 residues. CDR3 coding DNA: TGTGCCAGCAGCTCTTGGACTAGCGGGGGGGTCCGCGACAATGAGCAGTTCTTC. Its translation: CASSSWTSGGVRDNEQFF.

This clonotype was recorded a few times. The genes are TRBV2 and TRBJ2-3, with TRBD1 as a possible D gene (6 bases). Germline values: CDR1 SNHLY, CDR2 FYNNEI. Trimming removed 7 bases from V and 2 bases from J, with 16 bases in between. The CDR3 runs 15 residues. CDR3 nucleotide sequence: TGTGCCAGCATAGGGGGTAACTTCTCCACAGATACGCAGTATTTT. The encoded protein is CASIGGNFSTDTQYF.

The chain couples TRBV9 to TRBJ2-3; TRBD2 aligns across 10 bases. Per the germline V gene, CDR1 is SGDLS and CDR2 is YYNGEE. The CDR3 totals 15 residues. The ends lost 2 bases at V and 6 bases at J; junction bases unmatched: 6. The CDR3 DNA sequence: TGTGCCAGCAGCGTCGAGCGGGGGGGCGGGGATACGCAGTATTTT. Translation: CASSVERGGGDTQYF.

V usage is TRBV5-4 and J usage is TRBJ1-1, with D possibly matching TRBD1 (6 bases). V lost 3 bases and J 1 base, leaving 10 bases between the germline ends. The length of the CDR3 is 14 residues. Germline V CDR1 and CDR2: SGHNT, YYREEE (reference sequence). The CDR3 nucleotides read TGTGCCAGCAGCTCCCAGGACAGGAACACTGAAGCTTTCTTT. Residues: CASSSQDRNTEAFF.

In this sample, this clonotype turned up a few times. The junction and the germline gene differ at one end; a read error may be behind it. The CDR3 is CASSQDRGTFGIF. CDR3 bases: TGTGCCAGCAGCCAAGATCGGGGAACTTTCGGGATCTTC. The chain employs TRBV4-2 and TRBJ2-1; D is perhaps TRBD2 (5 bases). Germline CDR1 is LGHNA and CDR2 is YNFKEQ. This CDR3 is 13 amino acids long.

The gene calls are TRBV7-9 and TRBJ2-1; 10 nucleotides align to TRBD1. Germline CDR1 SEHNR, CDR2 FQNEAQ (reference sequence). J lost 9 bases, V lost 2 bases, and 10 bases had no gene match. The CDR3 loop spans 16 amino acids. This chain's CDR3 is CASSLYRWDRGGEQFF. In DNA, the CDR3 is TGTGCCAGCAGCTTATATCGATGGGACAGGGGTGGTGAGCAGTTCTTC.

This clonotype was seen a few times. V usage is TRBV24-1 and J usage is TRBJ2-4; either TRBD1 or TRBD2 may fit D (5 bases each). Germline loops: CDR1 KGHDR, CDR2 SFDVKD. V was pared by 3 bases and J by 15 bases, with 17 bases between. This CDR3 is 13 amino acids long. Here the CDR3 reads CATSDGTNEVRYF. The DNA for the CDR3 is TGTGCCACCAGTGATGGGACGAACGAAGTAAGGTACTTC.

This clonotype was observed a handful of times. The chain is built from TRBV5-4 and TRBJ2-5; 9 bases match TRBD2. Germline CDR1 and CDR2: SGHNT and YYREEE (reference sequence). The CDR3 is 16 residues long. Trimming cost V 0 bases and J 2 bases; bases outside gene matches: 5. The CDR3 reads CASSLGRGGRQETQYF. In DNA, the CDR3 is TGTGCCAGCAGCTTGGGGCGGGGGGGCCGGCAAGAGACCCAGTACTTC.

This clonotype was observed a few times. J is TRBJ1-2 and V is TRBV5-1; the D is unclear. CDR1 and CDR2 (germline): SGHRS, YFSETQ. The CDR3 is made up of 14 amino acids. V was pared by 1 base and J by 3 bases, with 10 bases between. The CDR3 loop is CASSLKGSDYGYTF. CDR3 DNA: TGCGCCAGCAGCTTGAAAGGTTCAGACTATGGCTACACCTTC.

The chain uses TRBV7-2 and TRBJ1-3; D remains unclear. V lost 6 bases to trimming and J lost 7 bases, with 13 bases between them. The CDR3 has 13 residues. Germline CDR1 SGHTA, CDR2 FQGNSA. Here the CDR3 DNA reads TGTGCCAGCAGACGGGAGACGGGGAACACCATATATTTT. It translates to CASRRETGNTIYF.

The rearrangement joins TRBV4-1 to TRBJ1-6, with 9 bases identical to TRBD1. CDR3 length: 18 amino acids. Per germline, CDR1 MGHRA and CDR2 YSYEKL. With V trimmed by 1 base and J by 4 bases, 8 bases remained unmatched. For the CDR3, the DNA is TGCGCCAGCAGCCAAGGAAGACAGGGGGTCATGTATAATTCACCCCTCCACTTT. This codes for CASSQGRQGVMYNSPLHF.

The chain couples TRBV28 to TRBJ2-7; 7 nucleotides agree with TRBD2. The CDR3 runs 14 residues. Germline assignment: CDR1 MDHEN and CDR2 SYDVKM. J lost 0 bases, V lost 6 bases, and 5 bases had no gene match. CDR3 region: CASRPGGDSYEQYV. The DNA for the CDR3 is TGTGCCAGCAGGCCTGGGGGGGACTCCTACGAGCAGTACGTC.

The V and J genes are TRBV11-1 and TRBJ2-2; D may be TRBD1 (5 bases). This CDR3 contains 18 residues. V dropped 5 bases and J dropped 5 bases, with 24 bases sitting between them. The germline gives CDR1 SGHAT, CDR2 FQDESV (reference sequence). CDR3 residues: CASSTPLSSGRVTGELFF. The CDR3, as DNA: TGTGCCAGCAGCACCCCCCTTTCCTCCGGCAGGGTGACCGGGGAGCTGTTTTTT.

A word on this clonotype: An end of the junction does not agree with germline; a read error may underlie this. V usage is TRBV20-1 and J usage is TRBJ1-6, with unresolved D. CDR1 and CDR2 from the germline V gene are DFQATT and SNEGSKA (reference sequence). The CDR3 is 15 amino acids. The CDR3 loop reads CGAAQSRNNNSPLHF. The CDR3 bases are TGCGGTGCTGCGCAGTCCAGAAATAATAATTCACCCCTCCACTTT.

The chain uses TRBV4-2 and TRBJ2-7, with 7 bases lining up with TRBD2. Trimming removed 0 bases from V and 1 base from J; junction bases left unmatched: 9. The germline gives CDR1 LGHNA, CDR2 YNFKEQ. CDR3 length equals 17 residues. The CDR3 spells CASSQEVGLAVSYEQYF. CDR3 sequence (DNA): TGTGCCAGCAGCCAAGAGGTCGGGCTAGCGGTATCCTACGAGCAGTACTTC.

This clonotype turned up a few times. V and J are TRBV10-3 and TRBJ1-1, with 9 bases aligning to TRBD1. The CDR3 totals 16 residues. Germline-derived CDR1 and CDR2 are ENHRY and SYGVKD. Trimming removed 4 bases from V and 0 bases from J; junction bases left unmatched: 6. The CDR3, as DNA: TGTGCCATCAGTGCAGTGACAGGGGGAATGAACACTGAAGCTTTCTTT. Protein: CAISAVTGGMNTEAFF.

Concerning this clonotype itself: Compared with germline, one end of the junction differs, possibly owing to a read error. The gene calls are TRBV29-1 and TRBJ2-1; 9 positions match TRBD2. This CDR3 region has 13 residues. CDR1 and CDR2 (germline): SQVTM, ANQGSEA. CDR3 sequence reads: CRVEGGGADEQFF. DNA for the CDR3: TGCAGAGTTGAGGGCGGGGGGGCCGATGAGCAGTTCTTC.

This clonotype was seen ten or more times. The CDR3 sequence is CASSLQSGEDEQYF. The CDR3 region has the DNA TGCGCCAGCAGCTTGCAAAGCGGGGAGGACGAGCAGTACTTC. J is TRBJ2-7 and V is TRBV5-1; 7 bases align to TRBD2. Germline trimming cut 1 base from V and 5 bases from J; bases unmatched to any gene: 6. This CDR3 has 14 residues. CDR1 SGHRS and CDR2 YFSETQ come from the germline V gene.

This clonotype occurred a few times. The chain combines TRBV27 with TRBJ2-6, with a tentative D call TRBD1 (5 bases). Germline V CDR1 and CDR2: MNHEY, SMNVEV (reference sequence). The CDR3 spans 16 residues. V gave up 7 bases and J gave up 2 bases, with 15 bases separating them. In nucleotides, the CDR3 is TGTGCCAGCAAAGGGTTGGGCAGGGCTGGGGCCAACGTCCTGACTTTC. Amino acid sequence: CASKGLGRAGANVLTF.

The chain carries TRBV24-1 and TRBJ2-2, with 7 bases matching TRBD1. Germline CDR1 is KGHDR and CDR2 is SFDVKD. This CDR3 has 17 amino acids. Unmatched junction bases numbered 8, after V lost 4 bases and J lost 1 base. CDR3 DNA: TGTGCCACCAGTGAGCCACCCGGGACAGAGAACACCGGGGAGCTGTTTTTT. This codes for CATSEPPGTENTGELFF.

This clonotype was recorded many times. The chain employs TRBV5-1 and TRBJ2-1, with 7 bases fitting TRBD1. Unmatched junction bases numbered 3, after V lost 3 bases and J lost 0 bases. The CDR3 covers 15 residues. Germline CDR1 SGHRS, CDR2 YFSETQ. The CDR3: CASSSTGSSYNEQFF. The CDR3 DNA sequence: TGCGCCAGCAGCTCGACAGGGAGCTCCTACAATGAGCAGTTCTTC.